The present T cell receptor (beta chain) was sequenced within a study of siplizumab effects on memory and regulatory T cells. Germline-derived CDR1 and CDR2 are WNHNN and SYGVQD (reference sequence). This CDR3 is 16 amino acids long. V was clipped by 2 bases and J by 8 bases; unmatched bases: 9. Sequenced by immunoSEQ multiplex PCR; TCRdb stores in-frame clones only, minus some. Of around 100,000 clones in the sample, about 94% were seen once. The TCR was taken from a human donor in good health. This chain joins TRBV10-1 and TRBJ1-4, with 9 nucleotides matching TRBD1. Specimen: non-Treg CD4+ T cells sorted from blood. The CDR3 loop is CASSEVNRDRDEKLFF. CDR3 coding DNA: TGCGCCAGCAGTGAGGTAAACCGGGACAGGGACGAAAAACTGTTTTTT.